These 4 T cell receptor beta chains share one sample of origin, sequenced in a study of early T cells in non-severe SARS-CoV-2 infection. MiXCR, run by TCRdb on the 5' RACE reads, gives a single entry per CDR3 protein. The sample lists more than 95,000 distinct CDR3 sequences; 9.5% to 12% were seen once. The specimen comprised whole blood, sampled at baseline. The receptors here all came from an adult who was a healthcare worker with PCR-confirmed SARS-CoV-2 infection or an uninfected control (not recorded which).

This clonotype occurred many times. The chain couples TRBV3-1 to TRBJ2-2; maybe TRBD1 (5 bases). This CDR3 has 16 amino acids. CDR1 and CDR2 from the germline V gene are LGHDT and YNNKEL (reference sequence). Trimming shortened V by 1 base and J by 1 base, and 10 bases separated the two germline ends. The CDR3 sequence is CASSQGLDRNTGELFF. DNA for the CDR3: TGTGCCAGCAGCCAAGGGTTAGACAGGAACACCGGGGAGCTGTTTTTT.

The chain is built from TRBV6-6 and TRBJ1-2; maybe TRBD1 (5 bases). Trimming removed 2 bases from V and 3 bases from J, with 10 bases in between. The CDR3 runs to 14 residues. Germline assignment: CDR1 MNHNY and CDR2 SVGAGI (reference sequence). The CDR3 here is CASSYGAGDYGYTF. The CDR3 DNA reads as TGTGCCAGCAGTTACGGGGCCGGGGACTATGGCTACACCTTC.

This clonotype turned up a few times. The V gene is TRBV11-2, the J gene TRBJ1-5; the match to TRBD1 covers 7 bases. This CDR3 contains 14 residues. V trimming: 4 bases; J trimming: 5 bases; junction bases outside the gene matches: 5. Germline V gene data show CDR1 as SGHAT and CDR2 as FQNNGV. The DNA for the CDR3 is TGTGCCAGCAGCTCCGACAGGGTTGATCAGCCCCAGCATTTT. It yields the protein CASSSDRVDQPQHF.

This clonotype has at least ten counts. The CDR3 sequence is CASTRDGNEKLFF. CDR3 DNA: TGTGCCAGCACACGGGACGGGAATGAAAAACTGTTTTTT. The V call is TRBV9, the J call TRBJ1-4; tentatively, D is TRBD1 (5 bases). Trimming removed 6 bases at V and 5 bases at J, with 11 bases between. From germline, CDR1 is SGDLS and CDR2 YYNGEE. The CDR3 is made up of 13 amino acids.